This TCR beta chain was retrieved from a study of graft-versus-host responses after intestinal transplantation. For the study at large: Recipients had transplants, and these were multivisceral, liver-intestinal, or isolated intestinal. Recipients uniformly received anti-thymocyte globulin induction, followed by tacrolimus and steroids for approximately 3 years.

The repertoire was sequenced with immunoSEQ multiplex PCR; TCRdb's copy has only in-frame clones and lacks some. The sample lists 21,000 or so clones, about 91% occurring once. As to this clone: Its antigen remains unidentified.

Per germline, CDR1 KGHSY and CDR2 FQNENV. Trimming took 0 bases from V and 0 from J, leaving 8 bases between them. The CDR3 extends over 15 amino acids. Study-wide findings and caveats: GvH clones appeared in recipient marrow, some first in ileum or blood. Early post-transplant HvG declines were associated with peak circulating GvH clone levels.

The specimen comprised PBMCs, sampled roughly 64 days after intestinal transplantation. The chain recombines TRBV16 with TRBJ1-1, with D uncertain. The sequence came from a human patient who received an intestinal transplant, so some T cells may come from the graft donor. In DNA form, the CDR3 reads TGTGCCAGCAGCCAATCTGGGAGGTTGAACACTGAAGCTTTCTTT. Translating gives CASSQSGRLNTEAFF.